This TCR beta chain originates from a study of OX40 agonist ivuxolimab in advanced cancers. As for the study more broadly: Ivuxolimab was an agonistic, fully human IgG2 monoclonal antibody directed against OX40 (CD134), a costimulatory receptor. The paper reports the monotherapy dose-escalation portion (N of about 47 patients) of the phase I ivuxolimab trial. Among the approximately 54 dose-escalation patients, some 19 had hepatocellular carcinoma, 15 or so melanoma, 9 renal cell carcinoma and 9 head and neck cancer. Peripheral TCRbeta sequencing was intended to test whether TCR sequence diversity was altered and clonal T-cell expansion was caused by ivuxolimab. In the dose-escalation cohort, 82.7% of patients were male, and the mean age was approximately 60 years, with a range of about 23 to 90. Partial responses occurred in three dose-escalation patients: two with cutaneous melanoma and one with hepatocellular carcinoma. Intravenous ivuxolimab was administered to patients every 2 weeks at six dose levels: 0.01, 0.1, 0.3, 1.5, 3 and 10 mg/kg. Prior anti-PD-1, anti-PD-L1 or anti-CTLA-4 therapy was permitted, and checkpoint inhibitors had been received by about 36% of dose-escalation patients. Findings and caveats that apply to the study as a whole: At doses from 0.1 to 3.0 mg/kg, clonal expansion was seen in both CD4+ and CD8+ blood T cells between baseline and week 6. Partial responders in the 0.1-3.0 mg/kg groups had among the lowest normalized peripheral clonal expansion, especially among CD8+ T cells. After ivuxolimab, CD8+ T cells had more expanded clones than CD4+ T cells on average. The antigen specificity of the peripheral T cells that underwent clonal expansion was not determined. Low levels of normalized T-cell clonal expansion were also seen in some patients who did not respond.

Genomic DNA was extracted from sorted cells for sequencing of the TCRbeta CDR3 region. TCRbeta CDR3 regions were sequenced using the immunoSEQ Assay. Sourced from immuneACCESS, this table was stored by TCRdb with only in-frame sequences that have V and J called. A share of the clones is absent; for the studies checked, an unresolved V gene accounts for under half, and the remainder has no known explanation. For this sample there are around 21,000 clones; roughly four fifths appear just once. The leading ten clones occupy 14% of the sample. To note about this clone: Its antigen specificity is not known. No much larger clonotype is one base removed from it; base qualities were not supplied.

The trial excluded patients who had a history of autoimmune disease or who were on systemic immunosuppression. Peripheral blood for TCR sequencing was collected from all dose cohorts at baseline, on cycle 4 day 1, and on cycle 7 day 1. The samples were drawn from a first-in-human, open-label, multicenter phase I dose-escalation trial of ivuxolimab. Adults with locally advanced or metastatic head and neck squamous cell, hepatocellular, melanoma or renal cell carcinoma were enrolled in the trial. Before TCR sequencing, CD4+ T cells and CD8+ T cells were sorted from peripheral blood as separate populations. Via the germline V gene, CDR1 is MDHEN and CDR2 SYDVKM. Relative to germline, V is missing 2 bases and J is missing 0 bases, with 4 bases of the junction outside any gene match. The CDR3 has 15 amino acids, counting the end cysteine and phenylalanine. Only the CDR3 portion is preserved as DNA: 45 bases, with reading frame beginning at the first base.

The receptor chain draws on TRBV28 and TRBJ2-7, with 7 bases in between that match TRBD2. Sequenced material: CD4+ or CD8+ T cells sorted from blood, taken in a trial of the OX40 agonist ivuxolimab. This clonotype originated in an adult with an advanced solid tumor such as melanoma, head and neck, liver or kidney cancer. DNA sequence: TGTGCCAGCAGTTTACTGCGGGAGACCTCCTACGAGCAGTACTTC. Translation gives CASSLLRETSYEQYF.